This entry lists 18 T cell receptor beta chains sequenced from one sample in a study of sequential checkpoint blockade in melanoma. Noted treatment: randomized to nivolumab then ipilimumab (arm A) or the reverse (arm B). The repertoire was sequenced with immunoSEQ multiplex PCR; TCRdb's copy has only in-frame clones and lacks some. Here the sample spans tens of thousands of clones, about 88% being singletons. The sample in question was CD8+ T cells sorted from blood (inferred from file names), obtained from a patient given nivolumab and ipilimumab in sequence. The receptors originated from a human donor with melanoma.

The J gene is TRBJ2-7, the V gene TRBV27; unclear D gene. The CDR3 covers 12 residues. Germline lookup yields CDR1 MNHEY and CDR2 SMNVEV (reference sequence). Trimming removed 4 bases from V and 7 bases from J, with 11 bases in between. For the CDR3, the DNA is TGTGCCAGCAGTTGGGTCGCCGGGGAGCAGTACTTC. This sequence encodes CASSWVAGEQYF.

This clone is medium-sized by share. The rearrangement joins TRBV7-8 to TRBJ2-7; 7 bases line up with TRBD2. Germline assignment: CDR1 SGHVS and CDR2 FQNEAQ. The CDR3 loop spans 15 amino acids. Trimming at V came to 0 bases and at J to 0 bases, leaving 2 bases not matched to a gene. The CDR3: CASSLALAVSYEQYF. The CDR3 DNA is TGTGCCAGCAGCTTAGCCCTAGCGGTCTCCTACGAGCAGTACTTC.

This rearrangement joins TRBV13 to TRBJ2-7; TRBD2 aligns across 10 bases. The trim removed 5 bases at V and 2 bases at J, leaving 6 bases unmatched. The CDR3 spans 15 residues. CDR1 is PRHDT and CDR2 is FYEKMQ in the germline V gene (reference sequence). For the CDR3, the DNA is TGTGCCAGCAGCCATACTAGCGGGACCGCCTACGAGCAGTACTTC. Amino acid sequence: CASSHTSGTAYEQYF. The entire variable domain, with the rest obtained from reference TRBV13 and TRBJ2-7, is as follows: AAGVIQSPRHLIKEKRETATLKCYPIPRHDTVYWYQQGPGQDPQFLISFYEKMQSDKGSIPDRFSAQQFSDYHSELNMSSLELGDSALYFCASSHTSGTAYEQYFGPGTRLTVT.

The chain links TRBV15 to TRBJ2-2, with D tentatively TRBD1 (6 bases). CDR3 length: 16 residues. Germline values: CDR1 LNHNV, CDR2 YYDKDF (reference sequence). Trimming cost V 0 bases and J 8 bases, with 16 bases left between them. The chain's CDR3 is CATSRDRQGPLGELFF. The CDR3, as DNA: TGTGCCACCAGCAGAGATCGCCAGGGGCCTCTAGGGGAGCTGTTTTTT.

The CDR3 DNA follows: TGTGCCAGCAGAGGGGGCCCTAGAGAGTTCTTC. This encodes CASRGGPREFF. The V and J genes are TRBV27 and TRBJ2-1; TRBD1 agrees at 7 bases. The CDR3 extends over 11 amino acids. V shed 6 bases and J 14 bases; nucleotides not matched to a gene: 7. The V gene's germline CDR1 is MNHEY and CDR2 SMNVEV (reference sequence).

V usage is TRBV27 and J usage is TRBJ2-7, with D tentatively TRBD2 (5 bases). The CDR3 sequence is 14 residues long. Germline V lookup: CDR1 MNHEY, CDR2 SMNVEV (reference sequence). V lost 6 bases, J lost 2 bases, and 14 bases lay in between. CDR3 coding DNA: TGTGCCAGCAGGACTCCAGCGGCCGCCTACGAGCAGTACTTC. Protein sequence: CASRTPAAAYEQYF.

In DNA form, the CDR3 reads TGTGCCAGTAGTCCCCTGACAGGGGATGGGGCCAACGTCCTGACTTTC. Translation: CASSPLTGDGANVLTF. The gene calls are TRBV19 and TRBJ2-6; 8 nucleotides align to TRBD1. The CDR3 totals 16 residues. Per germline, CDR1 LNHDA and CDR2 SQIVND (reference sequence). V trimming: 5 bases; J trimming: 3 bases; junction bases outside the gene matches: 6.

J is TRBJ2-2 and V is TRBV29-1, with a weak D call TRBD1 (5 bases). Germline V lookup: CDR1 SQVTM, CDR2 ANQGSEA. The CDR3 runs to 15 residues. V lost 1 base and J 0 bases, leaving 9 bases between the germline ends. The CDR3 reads CSVEGQTANTGELFF. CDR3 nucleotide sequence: TGCAGCGTTGAAGGACAGACCGCGAACACCGGGGAGCTGTTTTTT.

CDR3 nucleotides: TGTGCCAGCAGCAGCACCAGTTCGGGACAAACCTACGAGCAGTACGTC. Translation: CASSSTSSGQTYEQYV. The chain employs TRBV7-4 and TRBJ2-7; a weak D match, TRBD1 (6 bases). Trimming cost V 5 bases and J 2 bases, with 19 bases left between them. This CDR3 is built from 16 residues. Germline assignment: CDR1 SGHVT and CDR2 SQSDAQ.

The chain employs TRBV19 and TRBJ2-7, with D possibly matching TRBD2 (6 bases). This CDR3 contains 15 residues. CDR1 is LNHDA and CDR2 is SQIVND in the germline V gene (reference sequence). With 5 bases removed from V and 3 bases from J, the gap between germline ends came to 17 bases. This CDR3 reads CASSPRGLLGYEQYF. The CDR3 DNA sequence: TGTGCCAGTAGTCCTCGTGGACTACTGGGCTACGAGCAGTACTTC.

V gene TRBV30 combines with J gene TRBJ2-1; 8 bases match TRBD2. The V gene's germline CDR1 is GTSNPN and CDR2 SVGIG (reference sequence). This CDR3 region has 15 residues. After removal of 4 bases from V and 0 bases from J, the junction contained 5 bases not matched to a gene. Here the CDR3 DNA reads TGTGCCTGGAATAGCGGGGTTAGCTCCTACAATGAGCAGTTCTTC. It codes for CAWNSGVSSYNEQFF.

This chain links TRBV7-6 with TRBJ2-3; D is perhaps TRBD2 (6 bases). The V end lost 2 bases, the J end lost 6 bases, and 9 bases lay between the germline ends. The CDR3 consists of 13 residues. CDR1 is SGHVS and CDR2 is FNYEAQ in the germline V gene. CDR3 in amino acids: CASSLFAGDTQYF. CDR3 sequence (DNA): TGTGCCAGCAGCTTATTCGCGGGGGATACGCAGTATTTT. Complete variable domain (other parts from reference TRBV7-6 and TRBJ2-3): GAGVSQSPRYKVTKRGQDVALRCDPISGHVSLYWYRQALGQGPEFLTYFNYEAQQDKSGLPNDRFSAERPEGSISTLTIQRTEQRDSAMYRCASSLFAGDTQYFGPGTRLTVL.

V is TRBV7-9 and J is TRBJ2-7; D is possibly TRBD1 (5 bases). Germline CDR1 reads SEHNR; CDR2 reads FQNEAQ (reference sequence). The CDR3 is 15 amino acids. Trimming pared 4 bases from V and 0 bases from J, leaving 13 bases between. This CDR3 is CASSSPTVLSYEQYF. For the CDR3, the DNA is TGTGCCAGCAGCTCACCGACAGTACTCTCCTACGAGCAGTACTTC.

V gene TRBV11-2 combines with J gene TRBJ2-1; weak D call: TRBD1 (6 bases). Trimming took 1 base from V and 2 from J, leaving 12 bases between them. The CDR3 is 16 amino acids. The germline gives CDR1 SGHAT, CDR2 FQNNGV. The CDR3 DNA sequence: TGTGCCAGCAGCTTAGTTTCAGGGGTGGCCTACAATGAGCAGTTCTTC. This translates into CASSLVSGVAYNEQFF.

The CDR3 nucleotides are TGTGCCTGGAGTGGCCTAGCGGGATGGGACCATGAGCAGTTCTTC. Its translation: CAWSGLAGWDHEQFF. The gene calls are TRBV30 and TRBJ2-1; 9 bases line up with TRBD2. Losses at the gene ends were 1 base for V and 8 bases for J; bases not matched to a gene: 9. This CDR3 is 15 amino acids long. CDR1 GTSNPN and CDR2 SVGIG come from the germline V gene (reference sequence).

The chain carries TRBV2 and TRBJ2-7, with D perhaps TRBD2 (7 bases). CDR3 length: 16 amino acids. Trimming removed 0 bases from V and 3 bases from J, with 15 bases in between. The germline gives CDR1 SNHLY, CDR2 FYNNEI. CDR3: CASSEARGLAVYEQYF. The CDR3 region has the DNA TGTGCCAGCAGTGAAGCGCGGGGGCTAGCGGTCTACGAGCAGTACTTC.

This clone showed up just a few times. The CDR3 region is CASSRDRGPTDTQYF. CDR3 nucleotides: TGTGCCAGCAGCCGTGACAGGGGGCCCACAGATACGCAGTATTTT. The chain joins TRBV7-3 to TRBJ2-3, with 10 nucleotides matching TRBD1. The CDR3 extends over 15 amino acids. Germline assignment: CDR1 SGHTA and CDR2 FQGTGA. V gave up 5 bases and J gave up 2 bases; unmatched junction bases: 4.

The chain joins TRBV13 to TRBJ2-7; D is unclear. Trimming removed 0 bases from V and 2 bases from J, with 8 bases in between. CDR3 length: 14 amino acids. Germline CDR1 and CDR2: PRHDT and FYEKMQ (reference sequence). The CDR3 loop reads CASSLGRITYEQYF. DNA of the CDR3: TGTGCCAGCAGCTTAGGGCGGATTACCTACGAGCAGTACTTC.